This T cell receptor beta chain appears in the sequencing data of a study of cytomegalovirus exposure and HLA in healthy donors. The study's findings and limits: High specificity and sensitivity for cytomegalovirus status were reported for the classifier. Cytomegalovirus association was listed for about 180 TCR beta chains. Most TCRs appeared rarely, but some public TCRs recurred in many donors.

As to this clone: Antigen unknown.

The assay was immunoSEQ multiplex PCR, and TCRdb's table has in-frame clones only and misses some. The sample yields roughly 140,000 clones, 88% seen once. V shed 0 bases, J shed 7 bases, and the junction held 5 bases outside the gene matches. Germline lookup yields CDR1 SGHNT and CDR2 YYREEE (reference sequence). The CDR3 is 15 amino acids. Sequencing was done on a sample of PBMCs. The genes are TRBV5-4 and TRBJ2-1; 9 positions match TRBD1. The receptor was isolated from a woman between 18 and 30 years old in good health and CMV-seropositive. The CDR3 protein is CASSLAGTGKNEQFF. CDR3 nucleotides: TGTGCCAGCAGCTTGGCCGGGACAGGGAAAAATGAGCAGTTCTTC. Combining the CDR3 with reference TRBV5-4 and TRBJ2-1 gives the whole variable domain ETGVTQSPTHLIKTRGQQVTLRCSSQSGHNTVSWYQQALGQGPQFIFQYYREEENGRGNFPPRFSGLQFPNYSSELNVNALELDDSALYLCASSLAGTGKNEQFFGPGTRLTVL.